This is a list of T cell receptor beta chains from one sample in a study of OX40 agonist ivuxolimab in advanced cancers. Method: immunoSEQ multiplex PCR; TCRdb's copy keeps in-frame clones and lacks some. Altogether roughly 75,000 clones are present, 80% to 90% being singletons, with the ten largest covering less than 0.85%. Sequencing was performed on CD4+ or CD8+ T cells sorted from blood, taken in a trial of the OX40 agonist ivuxolimab. Every receptor here comes from an adult with an advanced solid tumor such as melanoma, head and neck, liver or kidney cancer. The conserved cysteine and the conserved F or W are not part of the CDR3 here. The order of the fields is V gene, CDR3 protein.

>TRBV7-6
ASSLQGMSVTQY
>TRBV11-2
ASSVGGTEAF
>TRBV9
ASSVGWVGQPQH
>TRBV7-9
ASSFLAGGFGTDTQY
>TRBV7-2
ASSLGFGTGGEETQY
>TRBV27
ASYATQY
>TRBV5-1
ASSLIGDRGNTIY
>TRBV12-1
ASSPRGAGHLRVTGELF
>TRBV6-6
ASTRDREGYT
>TRBV5-5
ASSLGDRGLYEQF
>TRBV7-7
ASSLSSGGGETQY
>TRBV11-3
ASSFHFLQVRTTEAF
>TRBV7-2
ASSLQGGYYEQY
>TRBV5-4
ASSRQGEVNYGYT
>TRBV6-5
ASSYSGESGYT
>TRBV5-1
ASRRGQVVDTQY
>TRBV29-1
SATTSGTAEQF
>TRBV6-5
ASSSVTSANEQF
>TRBV29-1
SGTSGSTHEQF
>TRBV11-3
ASSFRQGRAF
>TRBV21-1
ASSKGNSGGGEKLF
>TRBV4-2
ASSPLISGFQETQY
>TRBV7-2
ASSLVKDQPQH
>TRBV4-2
ASSQDPQHRSYEQY
>TRBV7-2
ASSLSYEDYGYT
>TRBV15
ATSRVVGGSGRYNEQF
>TRBV5-1
ASSPSDPAYEQY
>TRBV6-5
ASRSGQTYEQY
>TRBV7-2
ASSPRWGEEKLF
>TRBV2
ASSGGPTDTQY
>TRBV5-4
ASSSDRGDYNEQF
>TRBV18
ASSPPYEQY
>TRBV9
ASSVQAGGAYEQY
>TRBV4-3
ASSLDLREKLF
>TRBV7-9
ASSPLGQGNHEQY
>TRBV10-1
ASSKGQHAGELF
>TRBV30
AWSVQQETQY
>TRBV18
ASSPIQSDNSPLH
>TRBV7-2
ASSPGQTTDTQY
>TRBV6-5
ASSSGQANQPQH
>TRBV19
ASSIVSSVVGYEQY
>TRBV27
ASSFPRDQETQY
>TRBV7-8
ASSYSTGDYGYT
>TRBV4-2
ASSQGGTVNTEAF